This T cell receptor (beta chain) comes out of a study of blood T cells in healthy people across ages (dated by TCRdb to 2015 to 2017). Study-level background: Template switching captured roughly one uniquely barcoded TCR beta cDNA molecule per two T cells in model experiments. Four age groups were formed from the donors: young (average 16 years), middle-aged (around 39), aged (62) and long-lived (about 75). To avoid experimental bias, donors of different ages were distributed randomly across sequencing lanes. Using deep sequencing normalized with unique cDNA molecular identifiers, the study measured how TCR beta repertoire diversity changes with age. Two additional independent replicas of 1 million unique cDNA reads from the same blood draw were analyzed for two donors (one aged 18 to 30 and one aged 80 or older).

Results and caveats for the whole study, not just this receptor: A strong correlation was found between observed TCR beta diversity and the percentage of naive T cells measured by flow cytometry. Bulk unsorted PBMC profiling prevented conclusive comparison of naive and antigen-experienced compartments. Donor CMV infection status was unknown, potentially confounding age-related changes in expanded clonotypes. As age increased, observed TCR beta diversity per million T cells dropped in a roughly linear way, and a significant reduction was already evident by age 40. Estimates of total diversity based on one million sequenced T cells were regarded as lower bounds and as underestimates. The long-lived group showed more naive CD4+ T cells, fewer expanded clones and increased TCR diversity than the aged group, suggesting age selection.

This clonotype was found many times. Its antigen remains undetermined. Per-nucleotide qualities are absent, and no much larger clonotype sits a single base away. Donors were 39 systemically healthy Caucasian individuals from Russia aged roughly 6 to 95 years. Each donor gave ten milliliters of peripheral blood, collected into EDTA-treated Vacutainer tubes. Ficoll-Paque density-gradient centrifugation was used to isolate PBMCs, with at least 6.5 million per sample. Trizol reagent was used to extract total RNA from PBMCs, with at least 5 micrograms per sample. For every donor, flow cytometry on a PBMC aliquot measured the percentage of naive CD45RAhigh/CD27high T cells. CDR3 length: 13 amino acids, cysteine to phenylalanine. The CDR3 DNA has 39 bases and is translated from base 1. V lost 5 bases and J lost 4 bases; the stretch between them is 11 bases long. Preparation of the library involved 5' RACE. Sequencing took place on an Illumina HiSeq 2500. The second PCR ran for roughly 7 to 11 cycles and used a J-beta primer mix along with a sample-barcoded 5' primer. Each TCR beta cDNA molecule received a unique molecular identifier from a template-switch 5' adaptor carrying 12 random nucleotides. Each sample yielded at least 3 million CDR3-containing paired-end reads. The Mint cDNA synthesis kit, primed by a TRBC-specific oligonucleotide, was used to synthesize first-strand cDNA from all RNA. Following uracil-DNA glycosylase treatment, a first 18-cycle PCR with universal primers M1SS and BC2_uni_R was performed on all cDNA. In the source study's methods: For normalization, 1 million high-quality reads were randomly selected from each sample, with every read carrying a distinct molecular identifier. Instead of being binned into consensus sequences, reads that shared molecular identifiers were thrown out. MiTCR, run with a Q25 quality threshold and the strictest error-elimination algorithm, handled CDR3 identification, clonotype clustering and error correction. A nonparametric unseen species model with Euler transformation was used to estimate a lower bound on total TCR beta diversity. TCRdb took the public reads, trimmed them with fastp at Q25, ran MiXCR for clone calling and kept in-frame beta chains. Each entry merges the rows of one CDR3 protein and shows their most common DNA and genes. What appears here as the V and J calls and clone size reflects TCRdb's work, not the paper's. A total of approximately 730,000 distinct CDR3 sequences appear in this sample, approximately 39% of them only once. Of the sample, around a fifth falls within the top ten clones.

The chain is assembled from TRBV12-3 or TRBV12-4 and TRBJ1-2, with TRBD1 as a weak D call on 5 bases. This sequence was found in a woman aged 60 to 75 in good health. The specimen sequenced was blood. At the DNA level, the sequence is TGTGCCAGCAGTCTCGACAGCCCCTATGGCTACACCTTC. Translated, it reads CASSLDSPYGYTF.